This TCR beta chain emerged from a study of cytomegalovirus exposure and HLA in healthy donors. The PCR employed 60 Vbeta primers together with 13 Jbeta primers. Profiled with immunoSEQ multiplex PCR; TCRdb holds only in-frame clones, not every one. The top ten hold 2% to 2.5% of the sample, which has 90,000 to 130,000 clones, 55% to 65% seen once. Whole-study results and caveats: TCR beta V- and J-gene trimming, according to a later analysis, was linked to a missense DCLRE1C variant.

The CDR3 totals 14 residues. The junction had 3 bases not matched to a gene; V was cut back by 5 bases and J by 3 bases. Germline lookup yields CDR1 MDHEN and CDR2 SYDVKM. This clone was observed a handful of times. As yet, its antigen is unknown. The origin of this receptor is a woman aged 30 to 39 in good health and CMV-seronegative. The sequenced material came from PBMCs. This sequence joins TRBV28 and TRBJ2-3, with 9 bases that match TRBD1. The CDR3 spells CASSGDRVTDTQYF. Here the CDR3 DNA reads TGTGCCAGCAGTGGGGACAGGGTTACAGATACGCAGTATTTT.